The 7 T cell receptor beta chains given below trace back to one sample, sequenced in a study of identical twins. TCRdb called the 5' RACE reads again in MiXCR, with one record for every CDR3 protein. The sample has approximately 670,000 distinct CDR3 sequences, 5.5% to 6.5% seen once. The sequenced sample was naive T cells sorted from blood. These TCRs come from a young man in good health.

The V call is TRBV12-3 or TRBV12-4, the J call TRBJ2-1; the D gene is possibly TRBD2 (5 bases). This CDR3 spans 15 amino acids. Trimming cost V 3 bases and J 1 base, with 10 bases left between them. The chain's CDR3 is CASSFRRRSYNEQFF. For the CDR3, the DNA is TGTGCCAGCAGTTTCAGGCGGAGGTCCTACAATGAGCAGTTCTTC.

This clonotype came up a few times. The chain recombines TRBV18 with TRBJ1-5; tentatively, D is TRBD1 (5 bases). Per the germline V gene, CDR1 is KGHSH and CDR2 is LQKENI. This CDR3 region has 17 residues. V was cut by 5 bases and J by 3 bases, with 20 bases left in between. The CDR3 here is CASSVWTGTEINQPQHF. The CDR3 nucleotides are TGTGCCAGCTCAGTTTGGACGGGGACTGAAATCAATCAGCCCCAGCATTTT.

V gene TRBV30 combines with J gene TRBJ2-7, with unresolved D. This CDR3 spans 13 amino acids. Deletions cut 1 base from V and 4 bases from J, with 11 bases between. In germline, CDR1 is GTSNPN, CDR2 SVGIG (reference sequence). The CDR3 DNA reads TGTGCCTGGAGTGGGGCCCAAAGGTACGAGCAGTACGTC. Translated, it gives CAWSGAQRYEQYV.

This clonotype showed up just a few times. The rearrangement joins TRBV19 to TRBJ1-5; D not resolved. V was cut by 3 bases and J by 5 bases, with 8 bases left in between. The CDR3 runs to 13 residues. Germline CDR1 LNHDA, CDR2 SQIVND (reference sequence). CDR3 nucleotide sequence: TGTGCCAGTAGTATTTTCTCGGATCAGCCCCAGCATTTT. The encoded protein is CASSIFSDQPQHF.

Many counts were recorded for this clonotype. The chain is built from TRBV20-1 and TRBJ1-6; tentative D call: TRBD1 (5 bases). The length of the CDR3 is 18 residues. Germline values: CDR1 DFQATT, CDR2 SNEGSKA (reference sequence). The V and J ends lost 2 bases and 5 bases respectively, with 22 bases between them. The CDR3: CSARSAEGWGANNSPLHF. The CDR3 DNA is TGCAGTGCTAGATCCGCGGAAGGTTGGGGCGCCAATAATTCACCCCTCCACTTT.

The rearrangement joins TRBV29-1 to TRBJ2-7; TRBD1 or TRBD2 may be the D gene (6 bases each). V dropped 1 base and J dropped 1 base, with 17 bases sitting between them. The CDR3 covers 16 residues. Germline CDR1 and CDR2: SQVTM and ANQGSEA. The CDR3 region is CSVEGEGGFPSYEQYF. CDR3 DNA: TGCAGCGTTGAAGGGGAAGGGGGGTTCCCTTCCTACGAGCAGTACTTC.

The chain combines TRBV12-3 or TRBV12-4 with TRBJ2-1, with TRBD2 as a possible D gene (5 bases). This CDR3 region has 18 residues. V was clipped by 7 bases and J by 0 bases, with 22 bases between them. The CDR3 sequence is CASKGPRLQGSSYNEQFF. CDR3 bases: TGTGCCAGCAAGGGCCCTCGACTACAAGGTAGCTCCTACAATGAGCAGTTCTTC.